This T cell receptor (beta chain) was sequenced for a study of blood T cell repertoires in COVID-19. The wider study: Some COVID-19 samples were acute and others convalescent; all came from the United States, Italy and Spain. Sources were T cells, B-cell-depleted T cells, or PBMCs; the material itself was cDNA or gDNA.

This clone occurred a few times. There are 14 residues in the CDR3. The germline V gene encodes CDR1 SGHNT and CDR2 YYREEE (reference sequence). V lost 3 bases and J lost 1, with 10 bases in between. Under the authors' procedure: Amplified reference gene primers provided the basis for estimating nucleated cell counts. TCRdb's table, derived via immunoSEQ multiplex PCR, lists solely in-frame clones and lacks some. The DNA gave D and trimming, while V, J and clone size come from that table. The sample holds around 86,000 clones, more than 75% seen once. V gene TRBV5-4 combines with J gene TRBJ1-1; a weak D match, TRBD1 (6 bases). This TCR was sampled from a human donor with acute or convalescent COVID-19. The donor label of this sample is uncertain. What was sequenced was peripheral blood. CDR3 in DNA: TGTGCCAGCAGCTCCGGGGGGGCGAACACTGAAGCTTTCTTT. This encodes CASSSGGANTEAFF.